Sequencing of this TCR beta chain was carried out in a study of T cells after yellow fever vaccination. On the study more broadly: Fractions containing few cells were prepared with SMART-Seq v4 Ultra Low Input.

5'RACE template switching produced TCR cDNA carrying a universal primer site and UMIs. TCRdb reprocessed the 5' RACE reads via MiXCR and lists one record per CDR3 protein. The sample includes around 340,000 distinct CDR3 sequences, approximately 13% seen only once; the top ten take about 3%. This clonotype was observed many times. Its specificity is unknown. Overall study results and limits: Faster peaking, at day 5 versus 15, marked a secondary response that was weaker. Most primary-vaccination clones recurred post-booster (roughly 96% CD4, more than 85% CD8).

The TCR sequence derives from a man between 18 and 35 years old who received the YFV17D yellow fever vaccine. The material sequenced was CD4+ T cells sorted from PBMCs, taken 15 days after the yellow fever booster vaccination.

In DNA, the CDR3 is TGCGCCAGCAGCTTACAGGGGGCGGATCAGCCCCAGCATTTT. Translation: CASSLQGADQPQHF. This chain links TRBV5-1 with TRBJ1-5; TRBD1 aligns across 9 bases. The germline V gene has CDR1 SGHRS and CDR2 YFSETQ. The CDR3 sequence is 14 residues long. V dropped 2 bases and J dropped 5; count of bases not matched to a gene: 2.